This TCR beta chain derives from a study of T cell responses to AZD1222 COVID-19 vaccine. TCRdb's table, derived via immunoSEQ multiplex PCR, lists solely in-frame clones and lacks some. Altogether approximately 130,000 clones are present, 93% being singletons, with the ten largest covering roughly 1%. V was shortened by 6 bases and J by 7 bases, with 12 bases between the two germline ends. The CDR3 runs 12 residues. Per the germline V gene, CDR1 is MNHEY and CDR2 is SMNVEV (reference sequence). The sequencing used peripheral blood, collected on day 0 of AZD1222 vaccination. The clonotype comes from an adult in good health. This chain links TRBV27 with TRBJ2-5; D is uncertain. CDR3 protein: CASSYHGGTQYF. The CDR3 region has the DNA TGTGCCAGCAGCTACCACGGTGGGACCCAGTACTTC.